The rows below give T cell receptor beta chains drawn from one sample of a study of breast tumors, draining lymph nodes, adjacent tissues. A single record per CDR3 protein comes from TCRdb applying MiXCR to the multiplex PCR reads. Of about 200,000 distinct CDR3 sequences in the sample, roughly 31% were seen once. Material for sequencing was axillary lymph node tissue. These receptors were collected from a female donor with breast cancer. Some clones in this sample may be carry-over from other donors' samples. Both conserved end residues are part of each CDR3. The D gene is left open where the match is weak. Size is omitted from some rows. Given values are once, few, many or a class for expanded clones.

>many|TRBV11-2|TRBD1|TRBJ2-2
CASSRADRANTGELFF
TGTGCCAGCAGCCGAGCGGACAGGGCGAACACCGGGGAGCTGTTTTTT
>many|TRBV6-7|TRBD2|TRBJ2-7
CATTRTSGRYRSYEQYF
TGTGCCACCACGCGTACTAGCGGGCGTTATCGCTCCTACGAGCAGTACTTC
>NA|TRBV7-8|NA|TRBJ1-4
CASSLEYRSRNEKLFF
TGTGCCAGCAGCTTAGAGTACAGAAGCCGGAATGAAAAACTGTTTTTT
>NA|TRBV5-7|TRBD2|TRBJ2-3
CASSLRRAGGHIRLDTQYF
TGTGCCAGCAGCTTACGGCGGGCGGGGGGGCACATAAGGTTAGATACGCAGTATTTT
>NA|TRBV13|NA|TRBJ1-1
CASSWGGGVGTEAFF
TGTGCCAGCAGCTGGGGAGGAGGGGTTGGCACTGAAGCTTTCTTT
>many|TRBV3-1|NA|TRBJ1-2
CASSQDGGQGPSGYTF
TGTGCCAGCAGCCAAGATGGAGGGCAGGGACCGTCCGGCTACACCTTC
>many|TRBV2|TRBD2|TRBJ2-3
CASSQTSGGADTQYF
TGTGCCAGCAGTCAGACTAGCGGGGGGGCTGATACGCAGTATTTT
>many|TRBV7-2|TRBD2|TRBJ2-1
CASSLGTSGYNEQFF
TGTGCCAGCAGCTTAGGGACTAGCGGTTACAATGAGCAGTTCTTC
>NA|TRBV2|NA|TRBJ2-4
CASTPIPSGTGERDIQYF
TGTGCCAGCACCCCAATACCCAGCGGTACCGGGGAGAGGGACATTCAGTACTTC
>many|TRBV10-3|TRBD1|TRBJ2-7
CAISGDRSSYEQYF
TGTGCCATCAGTGGGGACAGGAGCTCCTACGAGCAGTACTTC
>few|TRBV29-1|NA|TRBJ1-1
CSVSTVMNTEAFF
TGCAGCGTTTCGACAGTCATGAACACTGAAGCTTTCTTT
>many|TRBV6-6|NA|TRBJ2-7
CASSLGPGTDEQYF
TGTGCCAGCAGTCTTGGGCCCGGGACGGACGAGCAGTACTTC
>many|TRBV30|NA|TRBJ2-2
CAWSPGLQAGELFF
TGTGCCTGGAGTCCGGGACTCCAGGCCGGGGAGCTGTTTTTT
>many|TRBV2|TRBD1|TRBJ2-3
CASSEEGQGVDTQYF
TGTGCCAGCAGCGAAGAAGGACAGGGGGTGGATACGCAGTATTTT
>NA|TRBV7-6|NA|TRBJ1-5
CASSLGGSYSNQPQHF
TGTGCCAGCAGCTTAGGCGGCAGCTATAGCAATCAGCCCCAGCATTTT
>many|TRBV19|NA|TRBJ2-7
CASTSGTAYEQYF
TGTGCCAGTACCTCCGGGACGGCCTACGAGCAGTACTTC
>NA|TRBV7-2|NA|TRBJ2-6
CASSERGSGANVLPF
TGTGCCAGCAGCGAACGAGGGTCGGGGGCCAACGTCCTGCCTTTC
>many|TRBV5-6|NA|TRBJ2-7
CASTHTSDSYEQYF
TGTGCCAGCACTCACACGTCAGACTCCTACGAGCAGTACTTC
>NA|TRBV5-4|NA|TRBJ1-1
CASRGGGTEAFF
TGTGCCAGCAGGGGGGGGGGTACTGAAGCTTTCTTT
>many|TRBV6-5|NA|TRBJ1-6
CASSYRRNYNSPLHF
TGTGCCAGCAGTTACCGACGGAACTATAATTCACCCCTCCACTTT
>many|TRBV13|NA|TRBJ2-7
CASRKQGPAYEQYF
TGTGCCAGCAGGAAACAGGGTCCTGCCTACGAGCAGTACTTC
>many|TRBV6-1|NA|TRBJ1-4
CASSLGSRNEKLFF
TGTGCCAGCAGTCTGGGAAGTCGAAATGAAAAACTGTTTTTT
>few|TRBV6-5|TRBD1|TRBJ1-4
CASSHGDRASEKLFF
TGTGCCAGCAGTCACGGCGACAGGGCGAGTGAAAAACTGTTTTTT
>many|TRBV20-1|NA|TRBJ1-5
CSPGGPRNQPQHF
TGCAGCCCGGGTGGACCTCGCAATCAGCCCCAGCATTTT
>NA|TRBV7-8|NA|TRBJ1-1
CASSSRPGVQQTEAFF
TGTGCCAGCAGCTCCCGGCCAGGGGTACAGCAAACTGAAGCTTTCTTT
>NA|TRBV20-1|NA|TRBJ2-6
CSARDHSGGNVLTF
TGCAGTGCTAGAGATCATTCCGGGGGCAACGTCCTGACTTTC
>many|TRBV10-3|TRBD2|TRBJ2-5
CAISEITSGGFQETQYF
TGTGCCATCAGTGAGATCACTAGCGGGGGGTTCCAAGAGACCCAGTACTTC
>NA|TRBV20-1|NA|TRBJ2-6
CSARTRSPGANVLTF
TGCAGTGCTAGAACCCGATCTCCTGGTGCCAACGTCCTGACTTTC
>many|TRBV30|NA|TRBJ2-3
CAQSAGADTQYF
TGTGCCCAGTCGGCTGGCGCAGATACGCAGTATTTT
>many|TRBV5-1|NA|TRBJ2-7
CASSLGDIGYEQYF
TGCGCCAGCAGCTTGGGGGACATCGGGTACGAGCAGTACTTC
>NA|TRBV24-1|NA|TRBJ2-7
CATSDSSGSSYEQYF
TGTGCCACCAGTGATTCCTCAGGGAGCTCCTACGAGCAGTACTTC
>many|TRBV12-3/TRBV12-4|TRBD2|TRBJ2-1
CASSLRTSGSLNEQFF
TGTGCCAGCAGTCTACGGACTAGCGGGAGTCTTAATGAGCAGTTCTTC
>many|TRBV5-8|NA|TRBJ2-3
CASSSSGQRGDTQYF
TGTGCCAGCAGCTCTTCAGGGCAACGAGGAGATACGCAGTATTTT
>many|TRBV6-5|NA|TRBJ1-4
CASSQTNEKLFF
TGTGCCAGCAGCCAAACTAATGAAAAACTGTTTTTT
>many|TRBV20-1|NA|TRBJ1-5
CSAHRIQSNQPQHF
TGCAGTGCGCATCGTATTCAGAGCAATCAGCCCCAGCATTTT
>many|TRBV4-1|NA|TRBJ1-6
CASSSQGSSYNSPLHF
TGCGCCAGCAGCTCACAGGGAAGCTCCTATAATTCACCCCTCCACTTT
>many|TRBV19|NA|TRBJ1-5
CASSLRGRGGNQPQHF
TGTGCCAGTAGTCTTCGGGGCAGGGGTGGCAATCAGCCCCAGCATTTT
>many|TRBV6-1|TRBD1|TRBJ2-7
CASSDRNYEQYF
TGTGCCAGCTCGGACAGGAACTACGAGCAGTACTTC
>NA|TRBV11-2|NA|TRBJ2-3
CASSQRRGSNTQYF
TGTGCCAGCAGCCAGCGCAGGGGCTCAAATACGCAGTATTTT
>many|TRBV3-1|NA|TRBJ2-7
CASSPDYRENKYF
TGTGCCAGCAGCCCAGACTACAGGGAGAATAAGTACTTC
>NA|TRBV2|NA|TRBJ1-4
CASSERGGNNEKLFF
TGTGCCAGCAGTGAGCGAGGGGGAAATAATGAAAAACTGTTTTTT
>NA|TRBV12-3/TRBV12-4|NA|TRBJ2-7
CASSPLTGEQYF
TGTGCCAGCAGTCCCCTGACAGGTGAGCAGTACTTC
>few|TRBV25-1|NA|TRBJ1-1
CASSVSGMYTEAFF
TGTGCCAGCAGTGTGTCAGGGATGTACACTGAAGCTTTCTTT
>once|TRBV2|TRBD1|TRBJ1-6
CASSATGATSSPLHF
TGTGCCAGCAGTGCCACAGGGGCTACGAGTTCACCCCTCCACTTT
>many|TRBV15|NA|TRBJ2-1
CATSSSGNSYNEQFF
TGTGCCACCAGCAGTAGCGGAAACTCCTACAATGAGCAGTTCTTC
>few|TRBV5-4|NA|TRBJ1-1
CASSGRQRNTEAFF
TGTGCCAGCAGCGGGCGACAGAGGAACACTGAAGCTTTCTTT
>many|TRBV12-3/TRBV12-4|TRBD2|TRBJ2-3
CASSTSVRGGTDTQYF
TGTGCCAGCAGTACTAGCGTCCGGGGGGGGACAGATACGCAGTATTTT
>NA|TRBV30|NA|TRBJ1-1
CASSIRGPPNTEAFF
TGTGCCAGTAGTATTAGAGGTCCGCCGAACACTGAAGCTTTCTTT
>many|TRBV5-6|TRBD2|TRBJ2-1
CASSFTSGGNNEQFF
TGTGCCAGCAGCTTCACTAGCGGGGGGAACAATGAGCAGTTCTTC
>many|TRBV7-7|TRBD1|TRBJ2-7
CASSPGTGVYEQYF
TGTGCTAGCAGCCCCGGGACAGGGGTCTACGAGCAGTACTTC
>many|TRBV4-1|NA|TRBJ2-7
CASSQVLAESYEQYF
TGCGCCAGCAGCCAAGTTTTAGCGGAATCCTACGAGCAGTACTTC
>many|TRBV6-5|TRBD2|TRBJ2-3
CASSRPGLAGGTDTQYF
TGTGCCAGCAGTCGACCGGGACTAGCGGGGGGCACAGATACGCAGTATTTT
>many|TRBV30|NA|TRBJ2-7
CAWISSSYEQYF
TGTGCCTGGATCTCGAGCAGCTACGAGCAGTACTTC
>many|TRBV5-1|NA|TRBJ1-2
CASSLGQGPISGGYTF
TGCGCCAGCAGCTTGGGGCAGGGACCAATATCTGGCGGCTACACCTTC
>few|TRBV11-2|TRBD2|TRBJ2-1
CASSPPGSGSSYNEQFF
TGTGCCAGCAGCCCCCCGGGTAGCGGGAGTTCCTACAATGAGCAGTTCTTC
>many|TRBV7-3|NA|TRBJ2-3
CASSLNGLYSTDTQYF
TGTGCCAGCAGCTTAAACGGACTTTACAGCACAGATACGCAGTATTTT